This T cell receptor beta chain was profiled in a study of T-cell memory formation after mild COVID-19 (dated by TCRdb to the early 2020s). Context from the whole study: TCR sequence clusters from the two donors were largely donor specific. In two donors, T-cell clones that expanded and contracted after mild COVID-19 were tracked by sequencing TCRalpha and TCRbeta repertoires over time. The cohort was made up of two young adult volunteers, one female and one male, who were previously healthy. The investigation overall reported the following: Some responding clones were detected in pre-infection memory, suggesting pre-existing cross-reactive memory T cells joined the SARS-CoV-2 response. Clones that contracted from day 15 to 85 showed balanced CD4/CD8 phenotypes, whereas a second wave of clones that expanded from day 15 to 37 leaned towards CD4+. Contracting CD4+ clones turned up mainly in the CM and EM memory subsets, whereas EMRA was where CD8+ clones were enriched. The study covered only a couple of mild cases, and larger cohorts including severe cases with pre-infection samples were considered necessary. Whether the second-wave clones peaking on day 37 were SARS-CoV-2 specific was not confirmed.

PBMCs were isolated by Ficoll-Paque density gradient centrifugation. Per the germline V gene, KGHSH is the CDR1 and LQKENI is the CDR2. The CDR3 has 16 amino acids, counting the end cysteine and phenylalanine. The sequence is cut down to CDR3 DNA, 48 bases in frame from base 1. V sheds 0 bases and J sheds 0 bases, leaving 11 bases between their ends. Sequencing instrument: Illumina NovaSeq 6000. TCRalpha and TCRbeta cDNA libraries were constructed by 5'RACE with constant-segment primers, with sample barcodes and unique molecular identifiers being introduced. RNA was extracted from every sample with Trizol reagent. Amplification of the libraries took two PCR steps, and the second step added a second sample barcode plus Illumina TruSeq adapters. Sequencing of the libraries was done on an Illumina NovaSeq, producing 2 x 150 bp paired-end reads. The authors' analysis ran thus. With migec v1.2.7, reads were demultiplexed and then collapsed into UMI-guided consensus sequences. Using mixcr v2.1.11, the UMI consensuses were aligned to TRA and TRB V and J templates and assembled into clonotypes. A clonotype was counted as expanded or contracted only if both edgeR and NoisET called the change significant, with noise models trained on biological replicates. edgeR calls used a false discovery rate-adjusted p below 0.01 and a log2 fold-change threshold of 1. As an exploratory analysis of dynamics, PCA with hierarchical clustering was applied to max-normalized trajectories of the 1000 most abundant clonotypes. Separately sequenced CD4+ and CD8+ repertoires were used to assign the CD4 or CD8 phenotype of responding clones. TCRdb ran its own pipeline on the public reads, namely fastp trimming at Q25 and MiXCR clone calling, and kept in-frame beta chains. One record per CDR3 amino acid sequence lists the most common genes and DNA. The V and J calls here are based on TCRdb, not the publication. The sample yields roughly 170,000 distinct CDR3 sequences; 18% were counted once. Clones ranked in the top ten supply 3% to 4% of the sample.

A note on this clonotype: What this receptor recognizes is not known. Base-call qualities are not available, and no considerably larger clone is one nucleotide away.

Sequencing was performed on PBMCs or a T cell subset sorted from them (not recorded which). The TCR comes from a man aged 18 to 35 who had mild COVID-19 (a few samples of this study predate the infection). The sample titles of this study are shuffled in the database, so cell type and time point are left out; the donor was told from shared clones. This sequence uses TRBV18 and TRBJ2-5; the D gene cannot be resolved reliably. DNA sequence: TGTGCCAGCTCACCACCCCTGGAATGGTACCAAGAGACCCAGTACTTC. This gives the protein CASSPPLEWYQETQYF.